This TCR beta chain emerged from a study of cytomegalovirus exposure and HLA in healthy donors. Findings and caveats of the study: In a later analysis, most CMV-associated TCR beta chains appeared HLA-restricted.

It was with 60 Vbeta and 13 Jbeta primers that the PCR ran. Assay used: immunoSEQ multiplex PCR; TCRdb lists only in-frame clones, some missing. Of approximately 86,000 clones listed, around three quarters were seen once; the top ten hold around 8.4%. In regard to this clone: Antigen unknown.

This CDR3 has 14 amino acids. The V gene's germline CDR1 is GTSNPN and CDR2 SVGIG (reference sequence). V dropped 5 bases and J dropped 6 bases, with 19 bases sitting between them. Sequenced sample: PBMCs. The chain uses TRBV30 and TRBJ1-2; D might be TRBD1 (6 bases). The source of this sequence is a man aged 60-69 years in good health and CMV-seronegative. The CDR3: CAWQTEGGQDGYTF. DNA of the CDR3: TGTGCCTGGCAAACGGAGGGGGGGCAGGATGGCTACACCTTC.